This TCR beta chain was profiled in a study of STAT3 mutations in large granular lymphocyte leukemia. Study-wide results and limits: Every T-cell large granular lymphocyte leukemia patient had at least one immunodominant TCR beta clonotype. In about 30% of the 18 patients, new TCR clonotypes emerged after therapy. Variable sampling intervals and differing treatment regimens complicated linking therapy response to TCR clonal burden changes.

With 0 bases removed from V and 4 bases from J, the gap between germline ends came to 16 bases. The CDR3 consists of 15 residues. Germline V gene sequence: CDR1 GTSNPN, CDR2 SVGIG (reference sequence). Roughly 39,000 productive templates were obtained per sample on average. TCRdb keeps only in-frame clones here, not all; method: immunoSEQ multiplex PCR. There are more than 9,000 clones in the sample; approximately 50% occur only once, and roughly 9% lies in the top ten. To note about this clone: Its specificity is unknown.

The sequence derives from a boy aged 5-17 years with T-cell large granular lymphocyte leukemia. Some clones in this sample may be carry-over from other donors' samples. Material: peripheral blood mononuclear cells. The chain couples TRBV30 to TRBJ2-7; tentative D call: TRBD1 (6 bases). The CDR3 coding sequence is TGTGCCTGGAGTGTAAAGGGGGTTGGGAATTACGAGCAGTACTTC. This gives the protein CAWSVKGVGNYEQYF.